The T cell receptor (beta chain) under discussion was sequenced for a study of T cell changes during pregnancy in multiple sclerosis. Method: immunoSEQ multiplex PCR; TCRdb's copy keeps in-frame clones and lacks some. Of tens of thousands of clones in the sample, around 90% are singletons; the top ten hold 5.3%. The CDR3 consists of 13 residues. Germline V gene lookup returns CDR1 SGDLS and CDR2 YYNGEE. Trimming removed 0 bases at V and 5 bases at J, with 9 bases between. This sample comprised CD8+ T cells from peripheral blood mononuclear cells, obtained before pregnancy. V gene TRBV9 combines with J gene TRBJ2-7; TRBD2 might be the D (5 bases). The clonotype was recovered from a female donor with multiple sclerosis, enrolled in a pregnancy study. CDR3 DNA: TGTGCCAGCAGCGTAGAAGAGGGCAACGAGCAGTACTTC. Its translation: CASSVEEGNEQYF.